This record covers a single T cell receptor (beta chain). Under the authors' procedure: Estimation of nucleated cell counts relied on the amplification of reference gene primers. Only in-frame clones appear in the TCRdb table, and some are missing; sequencing was by immunoSEQ multiplex PCR. V and J calls and clone size are those listed in that table; D and trimming were worked out from the DNA. The data hold 260,000 or so clones, with over 75% observed a single time. This CDR3 contains 13 residues. CDR1 is SGHRS, CDR2 YFSETQ, per germline. Trimming stripped 1 base from V and 2 bases from J, with 7 bases between. The data originate from a study of blood T cell repertoires in COVID-19. About the study: Samples came from the United States, Italy and Spain, spanning acute and convalescent COVID-19. From T cells, B-cell-depleted T cells, or PBMCs came the material, which was cDNA or gDNA.

The TCR was taken from a human donor in a cohort sampled during active COVID-19. The genes are TRBV5-1 and TRBJ2-7; D remains unclear. Material: peripheral blood. The CDR3 sequence: CASSLLGAYEQYF. As DNA, the CDR3 is TGCGCCAGCAGCTTGCTAGGAGCCTACGAGCAGTACTTC.